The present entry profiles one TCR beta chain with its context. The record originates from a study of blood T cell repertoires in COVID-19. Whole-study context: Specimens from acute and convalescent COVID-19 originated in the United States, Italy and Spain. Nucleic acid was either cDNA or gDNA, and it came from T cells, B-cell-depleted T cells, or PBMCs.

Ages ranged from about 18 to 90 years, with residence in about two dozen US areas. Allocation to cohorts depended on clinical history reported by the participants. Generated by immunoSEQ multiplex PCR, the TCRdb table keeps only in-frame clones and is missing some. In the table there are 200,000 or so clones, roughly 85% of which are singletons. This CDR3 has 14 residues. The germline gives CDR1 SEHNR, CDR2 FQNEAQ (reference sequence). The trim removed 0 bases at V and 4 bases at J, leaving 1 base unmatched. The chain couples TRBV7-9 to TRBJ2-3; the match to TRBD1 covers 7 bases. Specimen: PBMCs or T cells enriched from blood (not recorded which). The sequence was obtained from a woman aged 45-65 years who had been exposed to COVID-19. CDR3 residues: CASSLARGPDTQYF. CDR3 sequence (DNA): TGTGCCAGCAGCTTAGCAAGGGGGCCAGATACGCAGTATTTT.